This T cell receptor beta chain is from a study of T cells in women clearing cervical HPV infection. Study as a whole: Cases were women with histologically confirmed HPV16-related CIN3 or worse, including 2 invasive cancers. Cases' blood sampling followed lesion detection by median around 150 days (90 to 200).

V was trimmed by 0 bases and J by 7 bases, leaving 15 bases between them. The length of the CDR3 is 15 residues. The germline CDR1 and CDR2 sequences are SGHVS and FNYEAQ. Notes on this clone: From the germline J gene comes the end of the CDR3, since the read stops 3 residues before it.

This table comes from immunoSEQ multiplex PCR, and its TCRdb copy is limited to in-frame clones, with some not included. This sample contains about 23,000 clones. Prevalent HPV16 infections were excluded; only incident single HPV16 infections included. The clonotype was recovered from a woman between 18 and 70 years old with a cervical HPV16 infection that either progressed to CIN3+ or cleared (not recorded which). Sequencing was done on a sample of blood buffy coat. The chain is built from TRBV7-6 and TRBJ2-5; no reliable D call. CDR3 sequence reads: CASSLAVPLAGTQYF. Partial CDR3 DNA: TGTGCCAGCAGCTTAGCGGTGCCCCTCGCAGGGACC.